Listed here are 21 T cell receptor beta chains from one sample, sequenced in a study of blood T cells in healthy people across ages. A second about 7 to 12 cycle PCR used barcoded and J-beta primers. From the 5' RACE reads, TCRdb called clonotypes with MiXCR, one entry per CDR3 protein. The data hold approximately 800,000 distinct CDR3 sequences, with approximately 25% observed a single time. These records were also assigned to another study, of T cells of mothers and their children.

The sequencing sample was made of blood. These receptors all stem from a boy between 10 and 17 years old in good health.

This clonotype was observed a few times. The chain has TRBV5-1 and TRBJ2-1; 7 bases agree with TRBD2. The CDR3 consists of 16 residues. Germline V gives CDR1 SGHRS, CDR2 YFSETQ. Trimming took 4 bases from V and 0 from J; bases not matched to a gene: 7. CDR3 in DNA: TGCGCCAGCAGCCGACTAGCCTCGAGCTCCTACAATGAGCAGTTCTTC. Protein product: CASSRLASSSYNEQFF.

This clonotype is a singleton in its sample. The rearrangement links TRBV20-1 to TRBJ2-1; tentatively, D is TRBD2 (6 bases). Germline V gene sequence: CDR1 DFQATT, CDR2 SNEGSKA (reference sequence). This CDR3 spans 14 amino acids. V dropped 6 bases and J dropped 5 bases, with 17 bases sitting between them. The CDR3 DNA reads TGCAGTGCGAAGGGCGGGGTAACCCACAATGAGCAGTTCTTC. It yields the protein CSAKGGVTHNEQFF.

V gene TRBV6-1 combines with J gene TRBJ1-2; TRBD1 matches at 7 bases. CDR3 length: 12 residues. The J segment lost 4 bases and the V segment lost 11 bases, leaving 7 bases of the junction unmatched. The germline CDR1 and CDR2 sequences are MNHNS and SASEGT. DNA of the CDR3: TGTGCCGGAGAACAGGGGACCTATGGCTACACCTTC. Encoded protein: CAGEQGTYGYTF.

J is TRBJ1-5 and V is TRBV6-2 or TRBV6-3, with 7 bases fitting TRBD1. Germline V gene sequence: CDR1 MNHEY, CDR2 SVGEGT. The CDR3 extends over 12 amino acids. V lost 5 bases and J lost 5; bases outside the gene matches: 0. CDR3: CASSTGDQPQHF. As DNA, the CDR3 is TGTGCCAGCAGTACAGGGGATCAGCCCCAGCATTTT.

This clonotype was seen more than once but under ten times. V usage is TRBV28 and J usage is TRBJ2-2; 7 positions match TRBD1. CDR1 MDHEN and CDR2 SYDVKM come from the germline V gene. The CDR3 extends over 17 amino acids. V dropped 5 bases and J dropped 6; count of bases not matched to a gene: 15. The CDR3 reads CASSLQSHRGGAGELFF. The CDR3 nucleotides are TGTGCCAGCAGTCTCCAGAGTCACAGGGGTGGCGCCGGGGAGCTGTTTTTT.

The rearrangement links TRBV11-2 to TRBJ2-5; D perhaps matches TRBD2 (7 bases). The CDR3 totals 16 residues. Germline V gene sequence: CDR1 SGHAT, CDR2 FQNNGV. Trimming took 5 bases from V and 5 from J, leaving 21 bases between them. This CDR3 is CASSRRGAGDSETQYF. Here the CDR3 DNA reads TGTGCCAGCAGCCGGAGGGGGGCGGGAGACTCCGAGACCCAGTACTTC.

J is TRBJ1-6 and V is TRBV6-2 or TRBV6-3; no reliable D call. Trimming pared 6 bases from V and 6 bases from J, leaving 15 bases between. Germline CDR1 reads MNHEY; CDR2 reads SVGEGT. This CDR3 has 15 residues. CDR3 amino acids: CASSEGLGRNSPLHF. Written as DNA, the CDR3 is TGTGCCAGCAGCGAAGGCCTCGGCCGTAATTCACCCCTCCACTTT.

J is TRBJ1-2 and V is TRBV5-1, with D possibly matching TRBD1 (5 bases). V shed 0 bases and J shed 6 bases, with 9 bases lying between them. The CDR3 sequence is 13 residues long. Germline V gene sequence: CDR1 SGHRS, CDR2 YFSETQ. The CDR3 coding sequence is TGCGCCAGCAGCTTGGCCAGGGACGATGGCTACACCTTC. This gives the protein CASSLARDDGYTF.

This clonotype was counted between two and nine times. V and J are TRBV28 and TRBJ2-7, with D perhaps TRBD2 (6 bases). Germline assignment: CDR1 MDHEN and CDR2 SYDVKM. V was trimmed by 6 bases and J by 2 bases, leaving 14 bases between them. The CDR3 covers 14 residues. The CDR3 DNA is TGTGCCAGCAGCTCACCGGGACTCACCTACGAGCAGTACTTC. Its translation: CASSSPGLTYEQYF.

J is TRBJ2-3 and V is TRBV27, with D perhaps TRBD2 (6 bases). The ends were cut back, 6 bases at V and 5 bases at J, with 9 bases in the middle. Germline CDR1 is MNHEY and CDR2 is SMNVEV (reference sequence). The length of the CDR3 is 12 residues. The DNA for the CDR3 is TGTGCCAGCAGCGGAGGGCTAGATACGCAGTATTTT. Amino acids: CASSGGLDTQYF.

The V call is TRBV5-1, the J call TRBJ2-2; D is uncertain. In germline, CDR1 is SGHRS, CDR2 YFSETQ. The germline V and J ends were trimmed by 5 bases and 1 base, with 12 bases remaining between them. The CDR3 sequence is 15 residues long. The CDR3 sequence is CASSSRTQNTGELFF. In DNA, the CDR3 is TGCGCCAGCAGTTCCAGGACGCAGAACACCGGGGAGCTGTTTTTT.

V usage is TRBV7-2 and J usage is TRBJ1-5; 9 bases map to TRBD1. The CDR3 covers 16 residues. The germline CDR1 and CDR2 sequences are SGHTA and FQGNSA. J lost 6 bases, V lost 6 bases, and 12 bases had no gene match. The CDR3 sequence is CASSKSGGQGPQPQHF. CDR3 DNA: TGTGCCAGCAGTAAATCCGGGGGACAGGGTCCTCAGCCCCAGCATTTT.

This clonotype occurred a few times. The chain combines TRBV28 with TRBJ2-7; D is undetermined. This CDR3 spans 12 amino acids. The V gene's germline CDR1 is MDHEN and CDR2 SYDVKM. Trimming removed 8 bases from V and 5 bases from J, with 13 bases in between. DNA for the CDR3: TGTGCCAGCGGGCTCGCGTGGCACGAGCAGTACTTC. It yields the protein CASGLAWHEQYF.

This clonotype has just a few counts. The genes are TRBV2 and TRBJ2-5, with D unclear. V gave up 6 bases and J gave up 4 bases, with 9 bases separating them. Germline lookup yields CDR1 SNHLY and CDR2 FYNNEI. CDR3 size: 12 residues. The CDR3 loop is CASSGSAETQYF. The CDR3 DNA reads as TGTGCCAGCAGCGGATCCGCAGAGACCCAGTACTTC.

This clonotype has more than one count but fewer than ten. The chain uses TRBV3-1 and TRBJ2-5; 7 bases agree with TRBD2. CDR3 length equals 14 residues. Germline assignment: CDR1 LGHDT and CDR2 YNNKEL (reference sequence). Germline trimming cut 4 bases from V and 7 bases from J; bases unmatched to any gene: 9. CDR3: CASSPLGPGGTQYF. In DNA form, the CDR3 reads TGTGCCAGCAGCCCCCTAGGACCGGGGGGGACCCAGTACTTC.

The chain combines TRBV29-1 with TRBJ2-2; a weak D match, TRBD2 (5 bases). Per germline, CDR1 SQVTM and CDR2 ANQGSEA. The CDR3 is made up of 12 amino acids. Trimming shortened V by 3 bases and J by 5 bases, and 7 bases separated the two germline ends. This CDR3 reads CSVERGTGELFF. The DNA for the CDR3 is TGCAGCGTTGAGAGAGGGACCGGGGAGCTGTTTTTT.

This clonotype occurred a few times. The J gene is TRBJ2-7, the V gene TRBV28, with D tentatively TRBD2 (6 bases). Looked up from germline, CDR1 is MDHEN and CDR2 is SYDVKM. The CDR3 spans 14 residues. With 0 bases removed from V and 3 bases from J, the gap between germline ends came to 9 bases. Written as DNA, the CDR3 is TGTGCCAGCAGTTTATGGGCTAGCGACTACGAGCAGTACTTC. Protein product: CASSLWASDYEQYF.

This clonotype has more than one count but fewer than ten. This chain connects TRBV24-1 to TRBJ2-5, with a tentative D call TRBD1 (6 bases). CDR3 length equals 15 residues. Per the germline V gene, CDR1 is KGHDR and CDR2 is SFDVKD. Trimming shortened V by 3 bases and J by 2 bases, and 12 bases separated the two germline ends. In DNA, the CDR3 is TGTGCCACCAGTGATCTCTACGACAGGCAAGAGACCCAGTACTTC. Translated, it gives CATSDLYDRQETQYF.

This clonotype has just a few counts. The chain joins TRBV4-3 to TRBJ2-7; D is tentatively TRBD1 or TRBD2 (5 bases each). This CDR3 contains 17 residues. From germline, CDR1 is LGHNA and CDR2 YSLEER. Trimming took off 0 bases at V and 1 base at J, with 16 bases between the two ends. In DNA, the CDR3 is TGCGCCAGCAGCCAAGAGTGTCCCGGGACCGATTCCTACGAGCAGTACTTC. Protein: CASSQECPGTDSYEQYF.

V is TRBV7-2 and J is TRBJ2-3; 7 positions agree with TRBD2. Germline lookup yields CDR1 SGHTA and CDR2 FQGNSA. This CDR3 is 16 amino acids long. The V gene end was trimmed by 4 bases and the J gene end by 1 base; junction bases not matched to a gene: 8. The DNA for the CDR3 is TGTGCCAGCAGCTGGGGGGGAGATCCGGGCACAGATACGCAGTATTTT. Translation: CASSWGGDPGTDTQYF.

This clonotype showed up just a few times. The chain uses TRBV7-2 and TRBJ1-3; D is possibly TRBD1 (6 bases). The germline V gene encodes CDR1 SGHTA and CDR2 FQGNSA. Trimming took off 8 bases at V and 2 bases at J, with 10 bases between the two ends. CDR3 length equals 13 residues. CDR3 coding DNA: TGTGCCAGCTTCACAGGGACTGGAAACACCATATATTTT. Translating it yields CASFTGTGNTIYF.